The sequence of this T cell receptor (beta chain) was determined in a study of shared clonotypes between healthy human individuals. The overall study: Donors had three CD4 naive, three CD4 memory, two CD8 naive and one CD8 memory plate apiece. Regarding the study as a whole: Memory subsets had estimated richness that was generally smaller than that of naive subsets. Non-shared clonotypes displayed generation probabilities falling below those of clonotypes present in all four donors.

The protocol was immunoSEQ multiplex PCR, while the TCRdb copy is restricted to in-frame clones and leaves out a portion. The sample carries about 870,000 clones, around 93% recorded once. This clone has ten or more counts. Its antigen is not identified. Distinct nucleotide sequences in the sample also encode this CDR3. Naive CD8 isolation took CD45RO-negative cells positively selected for CCR7 and excluded terminally differentiated effector memory CD45RA+ cells. Each sample came from a Caucasian adult donor living in Nashville, Tennessee. V lost 0 bases and J 6 bases, leaving 18 bases between the germline ends. From germline, CDR1 is LGHNA and CDR2 YSLEER. This CDR3 is 16 amino acids long.

The chain is built from TRBV4-3 and TRBJ2-7, with D possibly being TRBD2 (6 bases). This TCR was sampled from a man aged 30 to 45 in good health. Input material: naive CD8+ T cells sorted from blood. CDR3 DNA: TGCGCCAGCAGCCAAGACGGTGGAACGGGAGAGGGCGAGCAGTACTTC. It encodes CASSQDGGTGEGEQYF.